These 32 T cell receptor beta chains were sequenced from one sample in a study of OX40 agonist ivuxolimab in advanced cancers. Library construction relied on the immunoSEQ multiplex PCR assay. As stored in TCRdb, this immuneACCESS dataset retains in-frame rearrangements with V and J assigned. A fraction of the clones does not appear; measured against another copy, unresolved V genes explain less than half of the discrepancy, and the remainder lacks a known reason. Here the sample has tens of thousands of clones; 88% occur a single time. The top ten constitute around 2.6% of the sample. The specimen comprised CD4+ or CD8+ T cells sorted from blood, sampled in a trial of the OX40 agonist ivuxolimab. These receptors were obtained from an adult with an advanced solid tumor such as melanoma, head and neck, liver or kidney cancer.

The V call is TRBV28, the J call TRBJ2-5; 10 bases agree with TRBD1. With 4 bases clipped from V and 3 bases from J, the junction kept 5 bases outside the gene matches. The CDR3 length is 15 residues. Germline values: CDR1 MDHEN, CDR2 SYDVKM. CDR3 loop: CASSSLGTGEETQYF. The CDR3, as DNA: TGTGCCAGCAGTTCCCTCGGGACAGGGGAAGAGACCCAGTACTTC. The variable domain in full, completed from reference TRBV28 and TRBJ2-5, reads DVKVTQSSRYLVKRTGEKVFLECVQDMDHENMFWYRQDPGLGLRLIYFSYDVKMKEKGDIPEGYSVSREKKERFSLILESASTNQTSMYLCASSSLGTGEETQYFGPGTRLLVL.

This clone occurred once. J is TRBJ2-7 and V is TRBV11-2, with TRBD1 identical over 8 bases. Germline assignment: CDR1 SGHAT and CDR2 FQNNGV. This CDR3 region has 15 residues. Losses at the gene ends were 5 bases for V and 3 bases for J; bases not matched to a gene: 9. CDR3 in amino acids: CASSVGTGSYYEQYF. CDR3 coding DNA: TGTGCCAGCAGCGTGGGGACAGGCTCCTACTACGAGCAGTACTTC. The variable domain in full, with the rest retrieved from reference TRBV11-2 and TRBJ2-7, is EAGVAQSPRYKIIEKRQSVAFWCNPISGHATLYWYQQILGQGPKLLIQFQNNGVVDDSQLPKDRFSAERLKGVDSTLKIQPAKLEDSAVYLCASSVGTGSYYEQYFGPGTRLTVT.

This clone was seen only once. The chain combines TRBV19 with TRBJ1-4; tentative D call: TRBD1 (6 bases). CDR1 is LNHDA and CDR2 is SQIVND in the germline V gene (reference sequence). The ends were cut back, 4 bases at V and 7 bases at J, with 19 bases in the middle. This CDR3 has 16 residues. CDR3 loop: CASSTPRQGIAEKLFF. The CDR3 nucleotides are TGTGCCAGTAGTACCCCCCGCCAGGGGATCGCTGAAAAACTGTTTTTT.

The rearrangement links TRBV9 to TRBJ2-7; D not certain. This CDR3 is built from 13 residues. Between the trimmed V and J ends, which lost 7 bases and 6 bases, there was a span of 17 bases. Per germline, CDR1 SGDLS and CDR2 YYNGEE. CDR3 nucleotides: TGTGCCAGCTCGACGGACCGGGCCGGCGAGCAGTACTTC. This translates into CASSTDRAGEQYF.

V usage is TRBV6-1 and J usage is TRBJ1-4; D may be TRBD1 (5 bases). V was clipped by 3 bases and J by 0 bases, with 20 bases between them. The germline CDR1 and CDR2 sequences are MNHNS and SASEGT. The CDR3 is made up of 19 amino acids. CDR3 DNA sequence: TGTGCCAGCAGTGACCTTACCGGGACGGCAACCGCAACTAATGAAAAACTGTTTTTT. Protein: CASSDLTGTATATNEKLFF.

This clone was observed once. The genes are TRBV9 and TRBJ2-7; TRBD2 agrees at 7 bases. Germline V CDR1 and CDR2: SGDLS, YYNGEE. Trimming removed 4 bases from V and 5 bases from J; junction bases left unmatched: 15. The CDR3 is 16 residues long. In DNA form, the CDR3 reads TGTGCCAGCAGCCCCCAGCCGGGAGGAAACCACCACGAGCAGTACTTC. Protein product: CASSPQPGGNHHEQYF.

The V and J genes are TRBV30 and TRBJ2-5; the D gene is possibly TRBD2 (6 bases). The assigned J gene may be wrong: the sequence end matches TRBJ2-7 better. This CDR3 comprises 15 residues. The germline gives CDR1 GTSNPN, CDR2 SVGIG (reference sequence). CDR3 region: CAWSAAGGRAYEQYF. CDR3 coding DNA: TGTGCCTGGAGCGCAGCGGGTGGTAGGGCCTACGAGCAGTACTTC.

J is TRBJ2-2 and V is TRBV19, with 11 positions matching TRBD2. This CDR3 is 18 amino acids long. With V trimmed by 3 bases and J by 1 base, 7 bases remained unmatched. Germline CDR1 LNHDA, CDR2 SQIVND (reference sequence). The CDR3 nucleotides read TGTGCCAGTAGTATGGCTAGCGGGAGGCTGGGGAACACCGGGGAGCTGTTTTTT. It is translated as CASSMASGRLGNTGELFF. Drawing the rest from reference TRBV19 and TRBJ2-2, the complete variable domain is DGGITQSPKYLFRKEGQNVTLSCEQNLNHDAMYWYRQDPGQGLRLIYYSQIVNDFQKGDIAEGYSVSREKKESFPLTVTSAQKNPTAFYLCASSMASGRLGNTGELFFGEGSRLTVL.

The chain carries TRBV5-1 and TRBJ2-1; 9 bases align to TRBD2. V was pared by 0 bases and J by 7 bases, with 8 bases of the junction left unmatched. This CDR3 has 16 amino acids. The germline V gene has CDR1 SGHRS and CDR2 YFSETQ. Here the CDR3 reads CASSLVAGGPSNEQFF. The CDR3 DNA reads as TGCGCCAGCAGCTTGGTGGCGGGAGGGCCCTCGAATGAGCAGTTCTTC.

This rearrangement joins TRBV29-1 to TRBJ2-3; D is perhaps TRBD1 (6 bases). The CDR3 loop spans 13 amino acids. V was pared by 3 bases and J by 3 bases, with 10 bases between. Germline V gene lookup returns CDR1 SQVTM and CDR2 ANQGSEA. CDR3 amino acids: CSVDAQGTDTQYF. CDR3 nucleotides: TGCAGCGTTGACGCCCAGGGGACAGATACGCAGTATTTT.

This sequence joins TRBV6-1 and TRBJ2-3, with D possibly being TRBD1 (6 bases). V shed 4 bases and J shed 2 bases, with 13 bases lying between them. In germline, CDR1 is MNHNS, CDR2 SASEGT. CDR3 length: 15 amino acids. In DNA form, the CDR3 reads TGTGCCAGCAGTGCGCGGCAGGGGTACACAGATACGCAGTATTTT. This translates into CASSARQGYTDTQYF.

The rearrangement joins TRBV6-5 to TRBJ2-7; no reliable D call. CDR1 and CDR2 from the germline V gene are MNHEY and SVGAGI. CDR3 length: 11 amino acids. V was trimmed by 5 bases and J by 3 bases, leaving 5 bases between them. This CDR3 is CASSPYYEQYF. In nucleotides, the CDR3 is TGTGCCAGCAGTCCCTACTACGAGCAGTACTTC.

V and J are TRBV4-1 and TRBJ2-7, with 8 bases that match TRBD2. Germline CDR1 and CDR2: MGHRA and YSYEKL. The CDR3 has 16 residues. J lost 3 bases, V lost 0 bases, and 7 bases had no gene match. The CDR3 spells CASSQEVAGRIYEQYF. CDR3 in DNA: TGCGCCAGCAGCCAAGAGGTAGCGGGGAGGATCTACGAGCAGTACTTC.

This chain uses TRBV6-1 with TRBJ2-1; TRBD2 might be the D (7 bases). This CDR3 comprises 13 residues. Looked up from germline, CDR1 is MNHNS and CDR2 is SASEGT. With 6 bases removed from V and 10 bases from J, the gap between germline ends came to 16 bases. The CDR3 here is CASSRGGGEEQFF. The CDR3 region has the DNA TGTGCCAGCAGCCGGGGAGGGGGGGAGGAGCAGTTCTTC.

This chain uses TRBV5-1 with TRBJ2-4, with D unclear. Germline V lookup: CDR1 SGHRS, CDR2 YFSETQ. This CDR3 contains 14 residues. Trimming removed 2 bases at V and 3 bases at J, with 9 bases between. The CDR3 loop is CASSFEVDKNIQYF. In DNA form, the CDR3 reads TGCGCCAGCAGCTTTGAGGTAGACAAAAACATTCAGTACTTC. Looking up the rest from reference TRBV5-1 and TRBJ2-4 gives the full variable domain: KAGVTQTPRYLIKTRGQQVTLSCSPISGHRSVSWYQQTPGQGLQFLFEYFSETQRNKGNFPGRFSGRQFSNSRSEMNVSTLELGDSALYLCASSFEVDKNIQYFGAGTRLSVL.

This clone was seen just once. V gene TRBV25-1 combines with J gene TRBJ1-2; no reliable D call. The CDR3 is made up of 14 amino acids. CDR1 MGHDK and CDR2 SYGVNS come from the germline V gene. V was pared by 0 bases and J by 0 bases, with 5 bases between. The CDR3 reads CASSEYSSNYGYTF. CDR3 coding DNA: TGTGCCAGCAGTGAATACAGCTCTAACTATGGCTACACCTTC.

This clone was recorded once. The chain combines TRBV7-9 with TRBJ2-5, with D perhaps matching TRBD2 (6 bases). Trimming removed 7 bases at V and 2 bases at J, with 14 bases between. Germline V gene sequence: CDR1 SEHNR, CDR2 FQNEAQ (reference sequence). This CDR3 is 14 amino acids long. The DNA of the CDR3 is TGTGCCAGCACTCTAGCTGGGGGGCAAGAGACCCAGTACTTC. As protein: CASTLAGGQETQYF.

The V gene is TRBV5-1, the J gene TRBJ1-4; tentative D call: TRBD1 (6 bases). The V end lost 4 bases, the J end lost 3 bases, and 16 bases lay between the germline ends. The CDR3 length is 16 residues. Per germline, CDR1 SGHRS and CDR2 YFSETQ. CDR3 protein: CASSEDPGQPNEKLFF. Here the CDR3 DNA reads TGCGCCAGCAGCGAAGACCCGGGACAACCTAATGAAAAACTGTTTTTT.

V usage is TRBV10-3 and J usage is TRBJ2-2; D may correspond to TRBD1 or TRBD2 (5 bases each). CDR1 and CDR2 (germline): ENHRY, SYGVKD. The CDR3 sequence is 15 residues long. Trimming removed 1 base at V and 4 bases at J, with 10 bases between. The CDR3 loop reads CAISELTGTTGELFF. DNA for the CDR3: TGTGCCATCAGTGAGTTAACGGGGACCACCGGGGAGCTGTTTTTT.

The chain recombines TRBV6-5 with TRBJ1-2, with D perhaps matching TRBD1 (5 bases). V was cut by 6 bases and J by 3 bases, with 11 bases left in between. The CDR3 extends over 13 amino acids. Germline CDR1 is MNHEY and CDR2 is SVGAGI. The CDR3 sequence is CASSYGADYGYTF. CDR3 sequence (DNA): TGTGCCAGCAGCTACGGGGCGGACTATGGCTACACCTTC.

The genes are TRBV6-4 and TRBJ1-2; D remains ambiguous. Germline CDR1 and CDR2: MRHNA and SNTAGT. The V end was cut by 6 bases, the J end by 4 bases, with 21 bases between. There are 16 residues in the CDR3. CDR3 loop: CASRLTKDPRIYGYTF. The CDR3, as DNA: TGTGCCAGCAGGCTCACCAAGGACCCGAGAATCTATGGCTACACCTTC.

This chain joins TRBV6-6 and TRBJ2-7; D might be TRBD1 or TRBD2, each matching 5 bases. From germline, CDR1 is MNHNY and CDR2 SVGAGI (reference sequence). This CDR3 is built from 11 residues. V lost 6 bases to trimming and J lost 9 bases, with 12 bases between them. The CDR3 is CASSGDEGQYF. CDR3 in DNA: TGTGCCAGCAGCGGGGACGAGGGGCAGTACTTC.

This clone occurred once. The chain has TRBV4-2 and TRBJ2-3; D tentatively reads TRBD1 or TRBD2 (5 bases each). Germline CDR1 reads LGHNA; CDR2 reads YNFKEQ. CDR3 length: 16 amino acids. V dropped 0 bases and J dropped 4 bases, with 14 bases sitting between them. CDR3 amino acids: CASSQEGTRGADTQYF. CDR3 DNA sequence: TGTGCCAGCAGCCAAGAAGGTACACGAGGGGCAGATACGCAGTATTTT.

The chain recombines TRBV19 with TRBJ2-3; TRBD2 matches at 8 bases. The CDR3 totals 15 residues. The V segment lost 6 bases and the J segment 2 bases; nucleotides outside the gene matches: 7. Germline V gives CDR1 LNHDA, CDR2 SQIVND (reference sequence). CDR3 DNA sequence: TGTGCCAGTAGGGCTCGCGGGGGGTCCACAGATACGCAGTATTTT. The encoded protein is CASRARGGSTDTQYF.

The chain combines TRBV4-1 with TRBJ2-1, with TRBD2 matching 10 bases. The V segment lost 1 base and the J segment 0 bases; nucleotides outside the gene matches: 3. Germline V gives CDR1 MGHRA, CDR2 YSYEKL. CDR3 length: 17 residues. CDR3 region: CASSQGSGRSSYNEQFF. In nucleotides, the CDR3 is TGCGCCAGCAGCCAAGGTAGCGGGAGGAGCTCCTACAATGAGCAGTTCTTC.

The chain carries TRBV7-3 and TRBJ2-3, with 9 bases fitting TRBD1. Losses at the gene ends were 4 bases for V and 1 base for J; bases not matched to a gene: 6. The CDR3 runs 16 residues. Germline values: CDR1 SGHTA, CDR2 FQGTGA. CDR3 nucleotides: TGTGCCAGCAGCTCTACAGGGGGCGCTGGCACAGATACGCAGTATTTT. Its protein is CASSSTGGAGTDTQYF.

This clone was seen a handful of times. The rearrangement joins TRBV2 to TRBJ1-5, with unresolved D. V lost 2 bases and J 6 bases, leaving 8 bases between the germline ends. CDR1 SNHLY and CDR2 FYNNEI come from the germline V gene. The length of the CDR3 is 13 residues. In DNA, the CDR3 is TGTGCCAGCAGTGAAAGAGTGCGTCAGCCCCAGCATTTT. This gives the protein CASSERVRQPQHF.

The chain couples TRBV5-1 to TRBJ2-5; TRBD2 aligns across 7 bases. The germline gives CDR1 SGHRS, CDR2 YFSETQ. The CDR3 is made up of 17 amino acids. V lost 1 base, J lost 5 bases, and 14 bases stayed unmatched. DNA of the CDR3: TGCGCCAGCAGCTTGAACCTCCTAGCGGTGGGGCCGGAGACCCAGTACTTC. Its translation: CASSLNLLAVGPETQYF.

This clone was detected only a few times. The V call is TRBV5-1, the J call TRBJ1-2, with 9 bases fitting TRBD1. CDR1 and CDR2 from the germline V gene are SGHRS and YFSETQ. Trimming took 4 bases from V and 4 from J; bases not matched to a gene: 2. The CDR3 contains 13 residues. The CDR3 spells CASSPTGGYGYTF. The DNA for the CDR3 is TGCGCCAGCAGCCCGACAGGGGGCTATGGCTACACCTTC.

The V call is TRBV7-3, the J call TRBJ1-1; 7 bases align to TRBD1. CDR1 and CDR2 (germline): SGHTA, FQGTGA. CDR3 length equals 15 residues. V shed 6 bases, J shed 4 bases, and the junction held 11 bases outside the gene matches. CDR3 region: CASSRSDRDSTEAFF. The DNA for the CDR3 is TGTGCCAGCAGTCGAAGTGACAGGGATTCCACTGAAGCTTTCTTT.

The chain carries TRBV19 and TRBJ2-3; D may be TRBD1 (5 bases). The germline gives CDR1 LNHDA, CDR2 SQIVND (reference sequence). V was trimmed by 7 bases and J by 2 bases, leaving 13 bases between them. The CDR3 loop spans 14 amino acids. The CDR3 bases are TGTGCCAGTACCATGGGGCGATTCACAGATACGCAGTATTTT. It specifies CASTMGRFTDTQYF.

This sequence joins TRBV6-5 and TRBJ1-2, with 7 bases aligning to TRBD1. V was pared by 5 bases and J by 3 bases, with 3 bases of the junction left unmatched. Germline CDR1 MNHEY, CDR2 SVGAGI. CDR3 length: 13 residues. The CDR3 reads CASSTGVYYGYTF. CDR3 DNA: TGTGCCAGCAGTACAGGGGTCTACTATGGCTACACCTTC.